These 15 T cell receptor beta chains came from one sample sequenced in a study of shared clonotypes between healthy human individuals. Here immunoSEQ multiplex PCR was the method, and the copy in TCRdb shows in-frame clones only, minus some. There are about 1 million clones in the sample; 70% to 80% occur only once, and under 0.6% lies in the top ten. The sequenced material came from memory CD4+ T cells from PBMCs. The sample's subset: CD45RA-negative fraction. Every receptor here comes from a man aged 18 to 29 in good health. Some clones in this sample may be carry-over from other donors' samples.

The J gene is TRBJ2-2, the V gene TRBV10-3; D gene unclear. Between the trimmed V and J ends, which lost 4 bases and 6 bases, there was a span of 9 bases. This CDR3 comprises 13 residues. Per germline, CDR1 ENHRY and CDR2 SYGVKD. The CDR3 reads CAISVSSAGELFF. The CDR3 DNA reads as TGTGCCATCAGTGTTTCCAGCGCCGGGGAGCTGTTTTTT.

The genes are TRBV7-2 and TRBJ1-6; no clear D gene. CDR3 length: 11 residues. Germline CDR1 is SGHTA and CDR2 is FQGNSA. Trimming shortened V by 2 bases and J by 12 bases, and 5 bases separated the two germline ends. The CDR3 spells CASSLRGPLHF. CDR3 DNA sequence: TGTGCCAGCAGCTTAAGAGGACCCCTCCACTTT.

The chain couples TRBV6-5 to TRBJ1-1; D gene uncertain. In germline, CDR1 is MNHEY, CDR2 SVGAGI. V gave up 0 bases and J gave up 5 bases, with 13 bases separating them. The CDR3 is 15 residues long. CDR3 sequence: CASSYSRPHPTEAFF. In DNA form, the CDR3 reads TGTGCCAGCAGTTACTCGAGGCCCCACCCGACTGAAGCTTTCTTT.

The chain's CDR3 is CASSFRNLNEKLFF. The CDR3 DNA sequence: TGTGCCAGCAGCTTTAGGAACCTTAATGAAAAACTGTTTTTT. The chain couples TRBV7-9 to TRBJ1-4; D is unclear. Per germline, CDR1 SEHNR and CDR2 FQNEAQ (reference sequence). The CDR3 totals 14 residues. The V end lost 3 bases, the J end lost 4 bases, and 9 bases lay between the germline ends. Drawing the rest from reference TRBV7-9 and TRBJ1-4, the complete variable domain is DTGVSQNPRHKITKRGQNVTFRCDPISEHNRLYWYRQTLGQGPEFLTYFQNEAQLEKSRLLSDRFSAERPKGSFSTLEIQRTEQGDSAMYLCASSFRNLNEKLFFGSGTQLSVL.

The chain carries TRBV30 and TRBJ2-5; maybe TRBD1 (5 bases). This CDR3 has 11 amino acids. CDR1 and CDR2 (germline): GTSNPN, SVGIG (reference sequence). Trimming left V 4 bases short and J 11 bases short, with 14 bases between. This CDR3 is CAWNRIEEQYF. As DNA, the CDR3 is TGTGCCTGGAACAGGATAGAAGAGCAGTACTTC. Full variable domain (remainder filled in from reference TRBV30 and TRBJ2-5): SQTIHQWPATLVQPVGSPLSLECTVEGTSNPNLYWYRQAAGRGLQLLFYSVGIGQISSEVPQNLSASRPQDRQFILSSKKLLLSDSGFYLCAWNRIEEQYFGPGTRLLVL.

The V gene is TRBV30, the J gene TRBJ1-1, with 8 bases matching TRBD1. There are 11 residues in the CDR3. Germline CDR1 GTSNPN, CDR2 SVGIG (reference sequence). Losses at the gene ends were 6 bases for V and 8 bases for J; bases not matched to a gene: 5. CDR3 nucleotides: TGTGCCTGCGAAAGACAGGGGGAAGCTTTCTTT. Translating it yields CACERQGEAFF.

This clone showed up just once. This rearrangement joins TRBV19 to TRBJ2-7; TRBD1 matches at 7 bases. With 6 bases clipped from V and 1 base from J, the junction kept 0 bases outside the gene matches. This CDR3 is 12 amino acids long. Per the germline V gene, CDR1 is LNHDA and CDR2 is SQIVND (reference sequence). The CDR3 spells CASRGQSYEQYF. The CDR3 bases are TGTGCCAGTAGGGGACAGTCCTACGAGCAGTACTTC. The entire variable domain, with the rest obtained from reference TRBV19 and TRBJ2-7, is as follows: DGGITQSPKYLFRKEGQNVTLSCEQNLNHDAMYWYRQDPGQGLRLIYYSQIVNDFQKGDIAEGYSVSREKKESFPLTVTSAQKNPTAFYLCASRGQSYEQYFGPGTRLTVT.

The chain joins TRBV28 to TRBJ2-7; no clear D. Germline CDR1 and CDR2: MDHEN and SYDVKM. Deletions cut 2 bases from V and 3 bases from J, with 14 bases between. The CDR3 spans 15 residues. The CDR3 coding sequence is TGTGCCAGCAGTTTAACGTCGAGGCGAAGCTACGAGCAGTACTTC. Its translation: CASSLTSRRSYEQYF.

This chain joins TRBV5-4 and TRBJ2-3, with D perhaps TRBD2 (6 bases). This CDR3 is built from 15 residues. CDR1 SGHNT and CDR2 YYREEE come from the germline V gene (reference sequence). V lost 0 bases and J lost 2, with 10 bases in between. CDR3 amino acids: CASSLEAGITDTQYF. The DNA for the CDR3 is TGTGCCAGCAGCTTGGAGGCGGGGATCACAGATACGCAGTATTTT.

The chain combines TRBV18 with TRBJ1-4; a possible D gene is TRBD1 (6 bases). The CDR3 is 16 amino acids. Germline CDR1 reads KGHSH; CDR2 reads LQKENI. V lost 0 bases to trimming and J lost 8 bases, with 16 bases between them. In DNA, the CDR3 is TGTGCCAGCTCACCACCGGACGGGGGGCGTCGGGAAAAACTGTTTTTT. Its translation is CASSPPDGGRREKLFF.

This clone was detected once. The chain carries TRBV19 and TRBJ2-4; D is perhaps TRBD2 (5 bases). CDR3 size: 16 residues. Trimming took off 3 bases at V and 0 bases at J, with 12 bases between the two ends. Germline CDR1 is LNHDA and CDR2 is SQIVND (reference sequence). CDR3 protein: CASSMISGLAKNIQYF. CDR3 nucleotides: TGTGCCAGTAGTATGATAAGCGGTCTAGCCAAAAACATTCAGTACTTC.

The chain uses TRBV5-1 and TRBJ2-3, with D possibly matching TRBD2 (6 bases). Germline V gives CDR1 SGHRS, CDR2 YFSETQ. The length of the CDR3 is 19 residues. Between the trimmed V and J ends, which lost 4 bases and 3 bases, there was a span of 27 bases. The CDR3 DNA reads TGCGCCAGCAGCAGGAGGGGAATTTGGTCTATGGGGAGTACAGATACGCAGTATTTT. Translation: CASSRRGIWSMGSTDTQYF.

This clone was picked up many times. V gene TRBV28 combines with J gene TRBJ2-3, with a weak D call TRBD2 (6 bases). This CDR3 spans 15 amino acids. V lost 3 bases and J 2 bases, leaving 12 bases between the germline ends. Germline CDR1 reads MDHEN; CDR2 reads SYDVKM. This CDR3 reads CASSLAGNPTDTQYF. DNA for the CDR3: TGTGCCAGCAGTTTGGCGGGGAACCCCACAGATACGCAGTATTTT.

The J gene is TRBJ2-7, the V gene TRBV19, with D tentatively TRBD1 or TRBD2 (5 bases each). Between the trimmed V and J ends, which lost 5 bases and 10 bases, there was a span of 12 bases. The CDR3 consists of 11 residues. Germline assignment: CDR1 LNHDA and CDR2 SQIVND (reference sequence). As DNA, the CDR3 is TGTGCCAGTAGTGGGGGATGGGGACAGTACTTC. This gives the protein CASSGGWGQYF. The variable domain in full, completed from reference TRBV19 and TRBJ2-7, reads DGGITQSPKYLFRKEGQNVTLSCEQNLNHDAMYWYRQDPGQGLRLIYYSQIVNDFQKGDIAEGYSVSREKKESFPLTVTSAQKNPTAFYLCASSGGWGQYFGPGTRLTVT.

The chain uses TRBV5-1 and TRBJ2-5, with 7 nucleotides matching TRBD1. J gave up 4 bases and V 4 bases, and 13 bases lay outside the gene matches. This CDR3 contains 16 residues. CDR1 SGHRS and CDR2 YFSETQ come from the germline V gene. CDR3 bases: TGCGCCAGCAGCCATCGCCGGGACAGATTTACAGAGACCCAGTACTTC. This gives the protein CASSHRRDRFTETQYF.